This TCR beta chain was recorded in a study of OX40 agonist ivuxolimab in advanced cancers. Study information: 30% to 40% of patients had received prior checkpoint inhibitor therapy.

Assay used: immunoSEQ multiplex PCR; TCRdb lists only in-frame clones, some missing. The sample yields 40,000 to 45,000 clones, approximately 90% seen once. Trimming removed 3 bases at V and 4 bases at J, with 15 bases between. Germline V gene lookup returns CDR1 LNHDA and CDR2 SQIVND (reference sequence). The CDR3 is 16 amino acids. The sequencing here drew on CD4+ or CD8+ T cells sorted from blood, taken in a trial of the OX40 agonist ivuxolimab. V is TRBV19 and J is TRBJ2-2, with D possibly TRBD2 on 5 matching bases. The clonotype was recovered from an adult with an advanced solid tumor such as melanoma, head and neck, liver or kidney cancer. In DNA, the CDR3 is TGTGCCAGTAGTATTTTTCCGGGGATGGGCACCGGGGAGCTGTTTTTT. This sequence encodes CASSIFPGMGTGELFF.